This is a list of T cell receptor beta chains from one sample in a study of blood T cell repertoires in COVID-19. The method was immunoSEQ multiplex PCR; TCRdb's version includes in-frame clones alone and lacks a portion of them. The data show about 270,000 clones, roughly nine tenths seen once. The specimen sequenced was peripheral blood. The receptor source for this set is a man aged 35 to 55 with active or convalescent COVID-19. The CDR3 runs from the conserved cysteine through the conserved F or W. D genes are given only for firm matches. Part of the rows lack a size; the others show once, few, many or a class for expanded clones.

V gene	D gene	clone size	J gene	CDR3 DNA	CDR3 protein
TRBV7-9	TRBD1	NA	TRBJ1-6	TGTGCCAGCAGCTACGACGGCGGGCAGGGGGCCCAATCCCTCCACTTT	CASSYDGGQGAQSLHF
TRBV7-7	NA	NA	TRBJ2-1	TGTGCCAGCAGCTTAGCGGGGGGGGCCAATGAGCAGTTCTTC	CASSLAGGANEQFF
TRBV5-1	TRBD1	once	TRBJ1-1	TGCGCCAGCAGCGTATCACAGGGGTCGTACACTGAAGCTTTCTTT	CASSVSQGSYTEAFF
TRBV25-1	NA	NA	TRBJ1-6	TGTGCCAGCAGGACACTCTATAATTCACCCCTCCACTTT	CASRTLYNSPLHF
TRBV19	NA	NA	TRBJ2-1	TGTGCCAGTAGCGGGAGCTCCTACAATGAGCAGTTCTTC	CASSGSSYNEQFF
TRBV25-1	NA	NA	TRBJ1-2	TGTGCCAGCAGTGATCCAAACACAGGGAGCTATGGCTACACCTTC	CASSDPNTGSYGYTF
TRBV29-1	TRBD2	NA	TRBJ2-1	TGCAGCGTTGCAGGGGCGGGGGGTGGCGATGAGCAGTTCTTC	CSVAGAGGGDEQFF
TRBV10-2	TRBD1	NA	TRBJ2-2	TGCGCCAGCACCAGGGGGCGCGACACCGGGGAGCTGTTTTTT	CASTRGRDTGELFF
TRBV9	TRBD1	NA	TRBJ1-1	TGTGCCAGCAGTGCTACAGGGGCAGCGAACACTGAAGCTTTCTTT	CASSATGAANTEAFF
TRBV6-4	NA	NA	TRBJ2-1	TGTGCCAGCAGTGATTCGGCGGGAAAGCTTTACAATGAGCAGTTCTTC	CASSDSAGKLYNEQFF
TRBV2	TRBD2	NA	TRBJ2-5	TGTGCCAGCAGTGAAGTCCCGGGACTAGGGAGACAGACCCAGTACTTC	CASSEVPGLGRQTQYF
TRBV4-2	TRBD2	NA	TRBJ2-3	TGTGCCAGCAGCCGAGAGCCGTATCGGGGGGACTACACAGATACGCAGTATTTT	CASSREPYRGDYTDTQYF
TRBV2	NA	NA	TRBJ2-7	TGTGCCAGCAGTGAAGCCGTTCGCTACGAGCAGTACTTC	CASSEAVRYEQYF
TRBV27	NA	once	TRBJ1-6	TGTGCCAGCAGTACGGGGTTTAATTCACCCCTCCACTTT	CASSTGFNSPLHF
TRBV18	TRBD2	NA	TRBJ2-2	TGTGCCAGCTCACCTAAACTAGCGGGGGAGTCCGGGGAGCTGTTTTTT	CASSPKLAGESGELFF
TRBV11-2	TRBD1	NA	TRBJ2-5	TGTGCCAGCAGCTTATACGAAAGAGACAGGGACCAAGAGACCCAGTACTTC	CASSLYERDRDQETQYF
TRBV10-3	NA	NA	TRBJ2-2	TGTGCCATCAGTGAGTCTCTTTTTGTCGAGCTGTTTTTT	CAISESLFVELFF
TRBV27	TRBD1	NA	TRBJ1-2	TGTGCCAGCAGTCCGACCGACAGGGTTTACTATGGCTACACCTTC	CASSPTDRVYYGYTF
TRBV6-6	NA	few	TRBJ1-1	TGTGCCAGCAGTTTATCCGGGACTAACACTGAAGCTTTCTTT	CASSLSGTNTEAFF
TRBV9	NA	NA	TRBJ2-3	TGTGCCAGCAGCACGGGGAGTTCAGATACGCAGTATTTT	CASSTGSSDTQYF
TRBV5-6	TRBD1	few	TRBJ1-2	TGTGCCAGCAGCTCCCCCGGGACAGGGGGGGGCTACACCTTC	CASSSPGTGGGYTF
TRBV2	TRBD2	NA	TRBJ2-2	TGTGCCAGCAGTGACAGCCTAGCGGGGTTAACGAACACCGGGGAGCTGTTTTTT	CASSDSLAGLTNTGELFF
TRBV6-5	TRBD1	NA	TRBJ2-3	TGTGCCAGCAGCCTCGGGACAGGGGTAACAGATACGCAGTATTTT	CASSLGTGVTDTQYF
TRBV18	TRBD1	NA	TRBJ2-7	TGTGCCAGCTCACCCGTACAGGGGTCCCCCGAGCAGTACTTC	CASSPVQGSPEQYF
TRBV5-1	TRBD2	NA	TRBJ2-2	TGCGCCAGCAGCTTGAAACTAGCGGGAGGGAGCACCGGGGAGCTGTTTTTT	CASSLKLAGGSTGELFF
TRBV3-1/TRBV3-2	NA	NA	TRBJ1-6	TGTGCCAGCAGCCGACAGGTTAATAATTCACCCCTCCACTTT	CASSRQVNNSPLHF
TRBV5-4	TRBD1	NA	TRBJ2-7	TGTGCCAGCAGCAGTCCCGGGACAGGGGGCGGGGGGCGTTTTTTGGAGCAGTACTTC	CASSSPGTGGGGRFLEQYF
TRBV19	TRBD1	NA	TRBJ1-1	TGTGCCAGTAGGCGCGGACAGGGGGCGGGCACTGAAGCTTTCTTT	CASRRGQGAGTEAFF
TRBV3-1/TRBV3-2	TRBD2	NA	TRBJ2-7	TGTGCCAGCAGCCAAGCACTAGCGGGAGGCCGGAGCTCCTACGAGCAGTACTTC	CASSQALAGGRSSYEQYF
TRBV18	TRBD1	NA	TRBJ2-7	TGTGCCAGCTCACCGCGGCAGGACAGGGGTAATGAGCAGTACTTC	CASSPRQDRGNEQYF
TRBV20-1	NA	once	TRBJ1-4	TGCAGTGCGGTCGACATCGAAAAACTGTTTTTT	CSAVDIEKLFF
TRBV11-2	TRBD1	NA	TRBJ1-1	TGTGCCAGCAGCCAATTGGGGACAGGGCTCACTGAAGCTTTCTTT	CASSQLGTGLTEAFF
TRBV11-3	TRBD1	NA	TRBJ2-7	TGTGCCAGCAGCTTAGAGGACAGGGAAGGCCTCGAGCAGTACTTC	CASSLEDREGLEQYF
TRBV29-1	TRBD1	NA	TRBJ1-5	TGCAGCGTGAGGGAGGACAGGGCGGGCAATCAGCCCCAGCATTTT	CSVREDRAGNQPQHF
TRBV7-9	TRBD2	NA	TRBJ2-1	TGTGCCAGCAGCCAAGGACTAGCGGGAGTTGTTGAGCAGTTCTTC	CASSQGLAGVVEQFF
TRBV6-4	TRBD2	few	TRBJ2-1	TGTGCCAGCAGTGACACCTTTAGCGGGAGGGCCTACAATGAGCAGTTCTTC	CASSDTFSGRAYNEQFF
TRBV7-9	NA	NA	TRBJ1-1	TGTGCCAGCAGCTGGACAGACGGTGAAGCTTTCTTT	CASSWTDGEAFF
TRBV11-2	TRBD1	NA	TRBJ2-1	TGTGCCAGCAGCATCACAGGGGGCGAGTACAATGAGCAGTTCTTC	CASSITGGEYNEQFF
TRBV28	TRBD1	NA	TRBJ2-7	TGTGCACTGGGACAGAACTACGAGCAGTACTTC	CALGQNYEQYF
TRBV2	TRBD2	NA	TRBJ2-4	TGTGCCAGCCGGAGGCTAGCGGGATTAGCCAAAAACATTCAGTACTTC	CASRRLAGLAKNIQYF
TRBV19	NA	NA	TRBJ1-5	TGTGCCAGTACCCCAAAGGAAGGGAAGGGGCGCAATCAGCCCCAGCATTTT	CASTPKEGKGRNQPQHF
TRBV29-1	NA	NA	TRBJ2-1	TGCAGCGTGGAAGCTAATGAGCAGTTCTTC	CSVEANEQFF
TRBV30	NA	NA	TRBJ1-5	TGTGCCTGGAGTGTAACCTCTACAGTTAATCAGCCCCAGCATTTT	CAWSVTSTVNQPQHF
TRBV3-1/TRBV3-2	TRBD2	NA	TRBJ2-7	TGTGCCAGCAGCCAAGGGGTGGCTAGCGGGGGCTACGAGCAGTACTTC	CASSQGVASGGYEQYF
TRBV7-9	TRBD1	NA	TRBJ1-1	TGTGCCAGCAGTCATTCGACAGGGATGAACACTGAAGCTTTCTTT	CASSHSTGMNTEAFF